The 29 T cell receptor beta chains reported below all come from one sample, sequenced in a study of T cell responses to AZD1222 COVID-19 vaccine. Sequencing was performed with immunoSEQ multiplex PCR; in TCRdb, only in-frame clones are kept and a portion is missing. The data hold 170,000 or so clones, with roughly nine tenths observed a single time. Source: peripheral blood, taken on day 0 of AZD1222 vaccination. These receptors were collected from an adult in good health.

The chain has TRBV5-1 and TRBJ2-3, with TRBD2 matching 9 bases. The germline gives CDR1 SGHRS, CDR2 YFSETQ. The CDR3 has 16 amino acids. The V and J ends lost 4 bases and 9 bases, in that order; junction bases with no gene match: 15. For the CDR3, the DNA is TGCGCCAGCAGCCGGACTAGCGAGGCACTCCCTAAGACGCAGTATTTT. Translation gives CASSRTSEALPKTQYF.

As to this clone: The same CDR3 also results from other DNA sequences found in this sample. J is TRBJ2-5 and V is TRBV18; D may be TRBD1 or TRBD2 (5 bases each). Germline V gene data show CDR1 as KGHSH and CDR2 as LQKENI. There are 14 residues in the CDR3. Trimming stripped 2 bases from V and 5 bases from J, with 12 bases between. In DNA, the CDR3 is TGTGCCAGCTCACCAACTGGGGGTCAGGAGACCCAGTACTTC. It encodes CASSPTGGQETQYF.

In DNA, the CDR3 is TGTGCCAGCAGTCTACACCCTCGCGAGCAGTACTTC. Translation gives CASSLHPREQYF. The chain is built from TRBV2 and TRBJ2-7; D is ambiguous. The CDR3 length is 12 residues. Germline CDR1 SNHLY, CDR2 FYNNEI. Trimming cost V 5 bases and J 6 bases, with 11 bases left between them.

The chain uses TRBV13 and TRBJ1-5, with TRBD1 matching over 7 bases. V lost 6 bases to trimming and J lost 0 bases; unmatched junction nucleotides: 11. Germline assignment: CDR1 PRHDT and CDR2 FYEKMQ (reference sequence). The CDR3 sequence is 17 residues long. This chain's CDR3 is CASSYGGTAYSNQPQHF. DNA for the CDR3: TGTGCCAGCAGTTACGGCGGGACAGCATATAGCAATCAGCCCCAGCATTTT.

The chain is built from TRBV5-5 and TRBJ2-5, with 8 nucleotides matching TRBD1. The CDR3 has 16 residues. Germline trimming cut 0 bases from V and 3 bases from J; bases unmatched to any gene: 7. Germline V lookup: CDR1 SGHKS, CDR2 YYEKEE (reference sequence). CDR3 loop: CASSLGPGTGEETQYF. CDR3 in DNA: TGTGCCAGCAGCTTGGGGCCGGGGACAGGAGAAGAGACCCAGTACTTC.

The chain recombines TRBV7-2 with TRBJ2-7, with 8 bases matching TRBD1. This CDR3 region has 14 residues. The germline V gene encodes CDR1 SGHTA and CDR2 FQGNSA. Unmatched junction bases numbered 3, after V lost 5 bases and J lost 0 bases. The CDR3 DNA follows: TGTGCCAGCAGCCGGGACAGGAGCTCCTACGAGCAGTACTTC. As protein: CASSRDRSSYEQYF.

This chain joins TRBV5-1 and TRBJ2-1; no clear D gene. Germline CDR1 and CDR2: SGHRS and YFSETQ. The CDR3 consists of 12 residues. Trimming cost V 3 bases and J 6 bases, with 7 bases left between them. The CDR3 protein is CASSYSFNEQFF. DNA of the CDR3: TGCGCCAGCAGCTATAGCTTCAATGAGCAGTTCTTC.

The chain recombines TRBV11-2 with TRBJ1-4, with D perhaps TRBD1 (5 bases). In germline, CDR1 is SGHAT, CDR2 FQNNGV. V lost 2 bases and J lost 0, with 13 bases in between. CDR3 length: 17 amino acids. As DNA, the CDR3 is TGTGCCAGCAGCTTATACGGCCCGACAGCAACTAATGAAAAACTGTTTTTT. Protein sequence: CASSLYGPTATNEKLFF.

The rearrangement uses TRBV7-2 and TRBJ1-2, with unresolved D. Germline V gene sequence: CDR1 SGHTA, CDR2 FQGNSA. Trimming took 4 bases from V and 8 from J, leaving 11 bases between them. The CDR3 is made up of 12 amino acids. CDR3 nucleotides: TGTGCCAGCAGCTGGCGCGAGAGGGGCTACACCTTC. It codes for CASSWRERGYTF.

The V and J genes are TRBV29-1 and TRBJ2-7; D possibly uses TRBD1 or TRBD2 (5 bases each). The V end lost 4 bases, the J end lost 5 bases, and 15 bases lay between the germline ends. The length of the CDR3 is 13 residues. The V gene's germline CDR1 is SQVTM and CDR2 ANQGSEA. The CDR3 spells CSVVTRELDEQYF. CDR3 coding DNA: TGCAGCGTTGTTACCAGGGAACTAGACGAGCAGTACTTC.

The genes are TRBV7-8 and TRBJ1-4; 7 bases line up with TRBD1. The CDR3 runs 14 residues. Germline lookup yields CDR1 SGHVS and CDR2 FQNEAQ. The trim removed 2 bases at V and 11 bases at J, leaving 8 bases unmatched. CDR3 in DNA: TGTGCCAGCAGCTTACTACTTTCAGGGGGGAAACTGTTTTTT. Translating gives CASSLLLSGGKLFF.

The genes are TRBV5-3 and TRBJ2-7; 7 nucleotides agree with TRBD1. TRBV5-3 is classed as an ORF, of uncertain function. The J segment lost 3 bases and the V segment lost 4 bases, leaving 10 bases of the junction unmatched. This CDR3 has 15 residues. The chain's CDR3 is CARSRQTGTSYEQYF. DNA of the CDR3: TGTGCCAGAAGCAGACAGACAGGGACAAGCTACGAGCAGTACTTC.

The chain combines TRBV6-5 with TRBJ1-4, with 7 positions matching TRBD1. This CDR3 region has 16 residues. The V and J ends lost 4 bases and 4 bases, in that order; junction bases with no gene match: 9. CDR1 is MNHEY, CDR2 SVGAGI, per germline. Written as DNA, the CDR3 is TGTGCCAGCAGTTCTGAAATGGGACAGCTTAATGAAAAACTGTTTTTT. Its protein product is CASSSEMGQLNEKLFF.

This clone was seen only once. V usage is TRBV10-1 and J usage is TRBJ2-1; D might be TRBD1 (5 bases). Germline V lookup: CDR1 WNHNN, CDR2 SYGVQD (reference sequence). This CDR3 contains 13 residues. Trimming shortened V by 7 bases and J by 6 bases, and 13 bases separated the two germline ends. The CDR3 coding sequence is TGCGCCAGCAACGACAGAAACCTCAATGAGCAGTTCTTC. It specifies CASNDRNLNEQFF.

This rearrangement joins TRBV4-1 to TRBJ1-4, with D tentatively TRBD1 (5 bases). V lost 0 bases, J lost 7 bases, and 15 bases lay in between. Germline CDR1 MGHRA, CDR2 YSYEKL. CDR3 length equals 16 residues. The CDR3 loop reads CASSQDAAGKREKLFF. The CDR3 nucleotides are TGCGCCAGCAGCCAAGATGCGGCAGGGAAGCGTGAAAAACTGTTTTTT.

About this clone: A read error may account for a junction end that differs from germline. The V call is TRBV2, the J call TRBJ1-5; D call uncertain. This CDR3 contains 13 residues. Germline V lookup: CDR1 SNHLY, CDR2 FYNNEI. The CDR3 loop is CASSILNHQAQHF. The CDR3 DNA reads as TGTGCCAGCAGTATCCTGAACCATCAGGCCCAGCATTTT.

The CDR3 region has the DNA TGTGCCAGCTCACCCTCCCGTCCCAGCACTTCAGTATATGAGCAGTTCTTC. This sequence encodes CASSPSRPSTSVYEQFF. The rearrangement joins TRBV18 to TRBJ2-1; D is ambiguous. The length of the CDR3 is 17 residues. Germline CDR1 and CDR2: KGHSH and LQKENI. Trimming removed 3 bases at V and 8 bases at J, with 23 bases between.

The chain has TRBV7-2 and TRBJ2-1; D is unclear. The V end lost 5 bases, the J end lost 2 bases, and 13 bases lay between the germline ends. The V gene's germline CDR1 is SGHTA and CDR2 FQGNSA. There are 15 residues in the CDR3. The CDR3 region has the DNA TGTGCCAGCAGCCTTACAGAGGTCACCTACAATGAGCAGTTCTTC. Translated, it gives CASSLTEVTYNEQFF.

As DNA, the CDR3 is TGTGCCTGGACCAGACAGGTTGAAGCTTTCTTT. Its translation is CAWTRQVEAFF. The chain uses TRBV30 and TRBJ1-1; weak D call: TRBD1 (6 bases). The length of the CDR3 is 11 residues. V was clipped by 4 bases and J by 7 bases, with 10 bases between them. CDR1 and CDR2 (germline): GTSNPN, SVGIG (reference sequence).

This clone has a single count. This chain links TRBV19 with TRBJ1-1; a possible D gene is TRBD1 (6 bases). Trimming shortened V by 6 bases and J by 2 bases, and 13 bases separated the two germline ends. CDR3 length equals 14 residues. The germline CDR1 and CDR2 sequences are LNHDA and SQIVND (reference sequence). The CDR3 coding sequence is TGTGCCAGTAGCTACGCGGGGGCAAACACTGAAGCTTTCTTT. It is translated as CASSYAGANTEAFF. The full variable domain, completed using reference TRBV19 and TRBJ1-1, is DGGITQSPKYLFRKEGQNVTLSCEQNLNHDAMYWYRQDPGQGLRLIYYSQIVNDFQKGDIAEGYSVSREKKESFPLTVTSAQKNPTAFYLCASSYAGANTEAFFGQGTRLTVV.

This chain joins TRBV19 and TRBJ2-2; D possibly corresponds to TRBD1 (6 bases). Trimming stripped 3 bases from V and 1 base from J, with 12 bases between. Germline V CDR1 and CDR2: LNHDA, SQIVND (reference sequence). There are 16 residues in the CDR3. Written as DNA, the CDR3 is TGTGCCAGTAGTATTGCTCCAGGGGTGAACACCGGGGAGCTGTTTTTT. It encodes CASSIAPGVNTGELFF.

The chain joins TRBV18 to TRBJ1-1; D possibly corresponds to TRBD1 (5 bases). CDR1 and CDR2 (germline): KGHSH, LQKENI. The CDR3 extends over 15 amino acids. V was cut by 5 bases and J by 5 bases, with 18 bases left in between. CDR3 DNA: TGTGCCAGCTCATTTCGGGCCGAGGAGGGGACTGAAGCTTTCTTT. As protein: CASSFRAEEGTEAFF.

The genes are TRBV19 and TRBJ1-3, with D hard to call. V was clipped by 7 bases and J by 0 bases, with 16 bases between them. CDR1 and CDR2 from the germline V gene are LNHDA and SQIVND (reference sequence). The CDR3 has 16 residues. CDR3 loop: CASTLRPGRSGNTIYF. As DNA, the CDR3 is TGTGCCAGTACCTTAAGGCCGGGCCGCTCTGGAAACACCATATATTTT. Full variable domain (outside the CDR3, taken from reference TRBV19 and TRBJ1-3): DGGITQSPKYLFRKEGQNVTLSCEQNLNHDAMYWYRQDPGQGLRLIYYSQIVNDFQKGDIAEGYSVSREKKESFPLTVTSAQKNPTAFYLCASTLRPGRSGNTIYFGEGSWLTVV.

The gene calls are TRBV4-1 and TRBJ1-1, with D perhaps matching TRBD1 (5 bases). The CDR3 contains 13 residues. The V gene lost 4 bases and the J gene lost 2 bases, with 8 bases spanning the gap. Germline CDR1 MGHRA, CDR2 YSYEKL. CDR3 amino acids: CASSPGTNTEAFF. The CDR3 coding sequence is TGCGCCAGCAGCCCCGGGACCAACACTGAAGCTTTCTTT.

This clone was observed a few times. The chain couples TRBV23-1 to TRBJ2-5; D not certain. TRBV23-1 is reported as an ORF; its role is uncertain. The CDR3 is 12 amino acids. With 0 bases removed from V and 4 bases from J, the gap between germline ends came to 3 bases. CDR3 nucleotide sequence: TGCGCCAGCAGTCAATCTACAGAGACCCAGTACTTC. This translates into CASSQSTETQYF.

CDR3 DNA: TGTGCCAGTAGTATCCGGGACAGGGGGTACTACGAGCAGTACTTC. Its translation: CASSIRDRGYYEQYF. The chain couples TRBV19 to TRBJ2-7, with 11 bases identical to TRBD1. Losses at the gene ends were 3 bases for V and 3 bases for J; bases not matched to a gene: 4. The germline V gene encodes CDR1 LNHDA and CDR2 SQIVND (reference sequence). CDR3 length equals 15 residues.

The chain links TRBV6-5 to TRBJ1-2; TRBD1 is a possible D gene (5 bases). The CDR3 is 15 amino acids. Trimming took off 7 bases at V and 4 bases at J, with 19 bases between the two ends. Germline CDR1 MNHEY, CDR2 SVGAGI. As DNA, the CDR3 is TGTGCCAGCACCCCCCAACCCGGGACGGCCTATGGCTACACCTTC. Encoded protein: CASTPQPGTAYGYTF.

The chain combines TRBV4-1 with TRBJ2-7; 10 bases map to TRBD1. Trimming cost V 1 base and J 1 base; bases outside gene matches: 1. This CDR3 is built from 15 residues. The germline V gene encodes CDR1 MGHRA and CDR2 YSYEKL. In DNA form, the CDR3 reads TGCGCCAGCAGCCAAGGACAGGGGGCTTCCTACGAGCAGTACTTC. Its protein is CASSQGQGASYEQYF.

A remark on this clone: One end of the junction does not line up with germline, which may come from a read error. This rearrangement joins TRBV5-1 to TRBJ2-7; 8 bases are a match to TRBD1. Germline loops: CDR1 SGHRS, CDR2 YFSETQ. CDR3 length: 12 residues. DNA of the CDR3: TGCGCCAGCAGCAACCCCGGGACAGGTAGGGCCTTC. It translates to CASSNPGTGRAF.